This TCR beta chain emerged from a study of cytomegalovirus exposure and HLA in healthy donors. Overall study findings and caveats: One variant, a missense change in DCLRE1C, was linked in a later analysis to TCR beta V- and J-gene trimming.

The CDR3 loop spans 16 amino acids. Germline V gene sequence: CDR1 SGHTA, CDR2 FQGNSA. After removal of 1 base from V and 6 bases from J, the junction contained 3 bases not matched to a gene. Vbeta (60) and Jbeta (13) primers were used in the PCR. TCRdb keeps only in-frame clones here, not all; method: immunoSEQ multiplex PCR. This table holds fewer than 180,000 clones, about 76% found once. The records omit this donor's CMV serostatus. Regarding this clone: Antigen: not known.

This chain joins TRBV7-2 and TRBJ2-1; 13 nucleotides align to TRBD2. Sequenced: PBMCs. The receptor was derived from a human donor in good health. The CDR3 loop is CASSLVWTSGSNEQFF. The CDR3 region has the DNA TGTGCCAGCAGCTTAGTATGGACTAGCGGGAGCAATGAGCAGTTCTTC.